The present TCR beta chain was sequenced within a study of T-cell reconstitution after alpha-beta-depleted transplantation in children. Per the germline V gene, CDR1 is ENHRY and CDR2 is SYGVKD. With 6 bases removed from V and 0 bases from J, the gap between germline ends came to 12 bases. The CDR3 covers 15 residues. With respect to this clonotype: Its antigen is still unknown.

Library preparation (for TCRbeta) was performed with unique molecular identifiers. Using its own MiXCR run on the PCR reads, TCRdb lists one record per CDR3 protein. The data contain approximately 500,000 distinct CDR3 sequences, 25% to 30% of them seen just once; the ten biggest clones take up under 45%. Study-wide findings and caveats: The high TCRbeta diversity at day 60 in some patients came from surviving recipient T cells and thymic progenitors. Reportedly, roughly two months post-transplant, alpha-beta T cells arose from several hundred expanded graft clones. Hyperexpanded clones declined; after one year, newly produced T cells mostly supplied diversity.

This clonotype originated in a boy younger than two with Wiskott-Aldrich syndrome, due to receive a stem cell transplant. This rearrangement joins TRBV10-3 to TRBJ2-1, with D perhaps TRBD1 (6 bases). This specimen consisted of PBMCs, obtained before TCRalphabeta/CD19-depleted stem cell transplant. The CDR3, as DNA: TGTGCCATCAGCGGGACACTCTACTCCTACAATGAGCAGTTCTTC. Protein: CAISGTLYSYNEQFF.